The clone carrying this T cell receptor (beta chain) has only a few counts. Its specificity is not known. This CDR3 is 12 amino acids long. With 6 bases removed from V and 8 bases from J, the gap between germline ends came to 13 bases. Germline V gives CDR1 SNHLY, CDR2 FYNNEI. This sample was included in a study of T cells in localized non-small cell lung cancer. Broader study findings: When the top 100 tumor clones were examined, a median around 61 of them also appeared in the adjacent lung, which was paired and uninvolved. Increased T cell density in blood showed an association with longer overall survival.

Method: immunoSEQ multiplex PCR; TCRdb's copy keeps in-frame clones and lacks some. The table shows more than 850 clones, with 15% to 20% occurring only once. The uninvolved lung lay at least 2 cm from the tumor margin and lacked atypia. The rearrangement links TRBV2 to TRBJ1-2; possibly TRBD1 for D (6 bases). The clonotype was recovered from a man aged 35 to 69 with stage II lung adenocarcinoma. The material was normal lung tissue next to the tumor, obtained before any cancer treatment. As DNA, the CDR3 is TGTGCCAGCAGCGTTACAGGGTACGGCTACACCTTC. This sequence encodes CASSVTGYGYTF. The variable domain in full, completed from reference TRBV2 and TRBJ1-2, reads EPEVTQTPSHQVTQMGQEVILRCVPISNHLYFYWYRQILGQKVEFLVSFYNNEISEKSEIFDDQFSVERPDGSNFTLKIRSTKLEDSAMYFCASSVTGYGYTFGSGTRLTVV.